This T cell receptor beta chain was found in a study of T-cell reconstitution after alpha-beta-depleted transplantation in children. Study outcomes and limitations: Several patients had high TCRbeta diversity at day 60; it came from surviving recipient T cells and thymic progenitors.

A TCRbeta library incorporating unique molecular identifiers was prepared. TCRdb re-called the PCR reads with MiXCR, one entry per CDR3 protein. The sample yields fewer than 550,000 distinct CDR3 sequences, about an eighth seen once. The CDR3 is made up of 16 amino acids. Germline CDR1 and CDR2: LNHDA and SQIVND (reference sequence). J lost 2 bases, V lost 3 bases, and 7 bases had no gene match. On this clonotype itself: Its antigen remains unidentified.

The chain links TRBV19 to TRBJ2-1; 7 bases are a match to TRBD2. The source of this sequence is a female patient aged 2-9 years who had a stem cell transplant for aplastic anemia, so the T cells may come from the graft donor. Sequencing used PBMCs, mostly from graft donor cells, obtained 180 days after TCRalphabeta/CD19-depleted stem cell transplant. CDR3 in amino acids: CASSIPTSVPYNEQFF. The CDR3 nucleotides are TGTGCCAGTAGTATCCCTACTAGCGTCCCCTACAATGAGCAGTTCTTC.